Following are 27 T cell receptor beta chains from one sample sequenced in a study of OX40 agonist ivuxolimab in advanced cancers. Profiled with immunoSEQ multiplex PCR; TCRdb holds only in-frame clones, not every one. This sample has 65,000 to 85,000 clones, with about 92% found just once. The source material was CD4+ or CD8+ T cells sorted from blood, sampled in a trial of the OX40 agonist ivuxolimab. Receptor source: an adult with an advanced solid tumor such as melanoma, head and neck, liver or kidney cancer.

The chain has TRBV5-6 and TRBJ2-7; D tentatively fits TRBD1 or TRBD2 (5 bases each). This CDR3 has 14 residues. Trimming shortened V by 1 base and J by 0 bases, and 8 bases separated the two germline ends. Germline V gives CDR1 SGHDT, CDR2 YYEEEE. In DNA, the CDR3 is TGTGCCAGCAGCTTGACCGGGGCCTCCTACGAGCAGTACTTC. Translated, it gives CASSLTGASYEQYF.

The rearrangement uses TRBV6-1 and TRBJ2-1, with unresolved D. Germline CDR1 MNHNS, CDR2 SASEGT. V lost 5 bases to trimming and J lost 2 bases, with 10 bases between them. CDR3 length: 14 amino acids. CDR3 bases: TGTGCCAGCAGTTCCGATCGGGCCTACAATGAGCAGTTCTTC. Translated, it gives CASSSDRAYNEQFF.

This clone came up once. The genes are TRBV7-9 and TRBJ1-2, with D possibly being TRBD1 (5 bases). V was trimmed by 3 bases and J by 6 bases, leaving 11 bases between them. This CDR3 is built from 13 residues. The germline V gene has CDR1 SEHNR and CDR2 FQNEAQ (reference sequence). The CDR3 sequence: CASSFPGTDGYTF. The DNA of the CDR3 is TGTGCCAGCAGCTTTCCAGGGACGGATGGCTACACCTTC. Full variable domain (rest looked up from reference TRBV7-9 and TRBJ1-2): DTGVSQNPRHKITKRGQNVTFRCDPISEHNRLYWYRQTLGQGPEFLTYFQNEAQLEKSRLLSDRFSAERPKGSFSTLEIQRTEQGDSAMYLCASSFPGTDGYTFGSGTRLTVV.

This clone came up once. The chain joins TRBV5-1 to TRBJ1-1; 7 bases match TRBD1. This CDR3 is built from 13 residues. Trimming removed 4 bases from V and 4 bases from J; junction bases left unmatched: 4. Germline loops: CDR1 SGHRS, CDR2 YFSETQ. CDR3 residues: CASSVTGATEAFF. The CDR3 nucleotides are TGCGCCAGCAGCGTAACAGGGGCCACTGAAGCTTTCTTT.

The chain links TRBV29-1 to TRBJ2-1, with a weak D call TRBD1 (5 bases). The CDR3 has 13 amino acids. CDR1 and CDR2 (germline): SQVTM, ANQGSEA. The V and J ends lost 2 bases and 5 bases respectively, with 10 bases between them. The CDR3 is CSVEQGNNNEQFF. CDR3 sequence (DNA): TGCAGCGTTGAACAGGGAAATAACAATGAGCAGTTCTTC.

As for this clone: A read error may produce the germline difference seen at one junction end. The J gene is TRBJ2-3, the V gene TRBV7-7, with D perhaps TRBD1 (7 bases). Germline V lookup: CDR1 SSHAT, CDR2 FNYEAQ (reference sequence). The CDR3 covers 15 residues. The CDR3 DNA is TGTGCTAGCAGCCGAAGGGGGCGGGACACAGATACGCAGTATTTT. This translates into CASSRRGRDTDTQYF.

The CDR3 DNA reads TGTGCCAGCAGTTACAAACCTGAAGCTTTCTTT. As protein: CASSYKPEAFF. The chain joins TRBV6-6 to TRBJ1-1; D gene ambiguous. Germline values: CDR1 MNHNY, CDR2 SVGAGI (reference sequence). The CDR3 covers 11 residues. The ends were cut back, 2 bases at V and 6 bases at J, with 4 bases in the middle.

The genes are TRBV7-9 and TRBJ1-1; 8 bases agree with TRBD1. The germline CDR1 and CDR2 sequences are SEHNR and FQNEAQ (reference sequence). Trimming at V came to 5 bases and at J to 7 bases, leaving 6 bases not matched to a gene. The CDR3 loop spans 13 amino acids. Here the CDR3 DNA reads TGTGCCAGCAGCCCCCCGGACAGGGATGAAGCTTTCTTT. Its translation: CASSPPDRDEAFF.

This clone was picked up one time. The chain has TRBV7-9 and TRBJ2-7; 8 nucleotides agree with TRBD1. The trim removed 1 base at V and 3 bases at J, leaving 8 bases unmatched. This CDR3 contains 16 residues. Germline V gives CDR1 SEHNR, CDR2 FQNEAQ (reference sequence). CDR3 nucleotides: TGTGCCAGCAGCTTAGATCCCACAGGGGGAAGCTACGAGCAGTACTTC. It codes for CASSLDPTGGSYEQYF.

J is TRBJ1-5 and V is TRBV5-1; perhaps TRBD1 as D (6 bases). Germline CDR1 is SGHRS and CDR2 is YFSETQ. The CDR3 extends over 14 amino acids. Trimming stripped 2 bases from V and 5 bases from J, with 11 bases between. This CDR3 is CASSLGTLDQPQHF. For the CDR3, the DNA is TGCGCCAGCAGCTTAGGGACACTAGATCAGCCCCAGCATTTT.

The J gene is TRBJ2-7, the V gene TRBV2, with no clear D. There are 13 residues in the CDR3. Deletions cut 3 bases from V and 6 bases from J, with 12 bases between. Germline assignment: CDR1 SNHLY and CDR2 FYNNEI. Here the CDR3 DNA reads TGTGCCAGCAGTGACTTAGAGCCCACCGAGCAGTACTTC. It yields the protein CASSDLEPTEQYF.

The gene calls are TRBV6-5 and TRBJ2-1, with 7 nucleotides matching TRBD1. Trimming cost V 2 bases and J 5 bases; bases outside gene matches: 9. Per germline, CDR1 MNHEY and CDR2 SVGAGI. The CDR3 covers 16 residues. The CDR3 nucleotides read TGTGCCAGCAGTTACGGTATATCGGGGACAGACAATGAGCAGTTCTTC. Translating it yields CASSYGISGTDNEQFF.

The V and J genes are TRBV15 and TRBJ2-1, with 8 bases that match TRBD2. The CDR3 loop spans 18 amino acids. Per the germline V gene, CDR1 is LNHNV and CDR2 is YYDKDF (reference sequence). V lost 0 bases to trimming and J lost 0 bases; unmatched junction nucleotides: 7. The CDR3 here is CATSRDLGGRSSYNEQFF. The CDR3 DNA follows: TGTGCCACCAGCAGAGATCTTGGCGGGAGGAGCTCCTACAATGAGCAGTTCTTC.

This chain connects TRBV28 to TRBJ2-3; 7 bases line up with TRBD1. Unmatched junction bases numbered 15, after V lost 6 bases and J lost 3 bases. The CDR3 length is 17 residues. CDR1 is MDHEN, CDR2 SYDVKM, per germline. The CDR3 sequence: CASRPTGTADRTDTQYF. In DNA, the CDR3 is TGTGCCAGCAGGCCTACCGGGACAGCCGACCGGACAGATACGCAGTATTTT.

This chain joins TRBV27 and TRBJ2-1; 13 nucleotides align to TRBD2. Unmatched junction bases numbered 4, after V lost 4 bases and J lost 7 bases. Germline V gene sequence: CDR1 MNHEY, CDR2 SMNVEV (reference sequence). This CDR3 is 15 amino acids long. The CDR3 loop reads CASSSGTSGTNEQFF. The CDR3 DNA is TGTGCCAGCAGTTCCGGGACTAGCGGGACGAATGAGCAGTTCTTC.

The chain links TRBV5-1 to TRBJ1-5, with no clear D. Per germline, CDR1 SGHRS and CDR2 YFSETQ. This CDR3 has 13 amino acids. Trimming took 1 base from V and 7 from J, leaving 9 bases between them. This chain's CDR3 is CASSLSRDQPQHF. CDR3 coding DNA: TGCGCCAGCAGCTTGTCGCGAGACCAGCCCCAGCATTTT.

J is TRBJ2-7 and V is TRBV6-5; TRBD2 agrees at 14 bases. Germline V gene data show CDR1 as MNHEY and CDR2 as SVGAGI. V was clipped by 5 bases and J by 5 bases; unmatched bases: 5. This CDR3 comprises 15 residues. This CDR3 reads CASSHGTSGRNEQYF. The CDR3 nucleotides read TGTGCCAGCAGTCACGGGACTAGCGGGAGAAACGAGCAGTACTTC.

This clone showed up just once. The chain recombines TRBV4-1 with TRBJ2-7; D gene ambiguous. Trimming took off 3 bases at V and 0 bases at J, with 6 bases between the two ends. Looked up from germline, CDR1 is MGHRA and CDR2 is YSYEKL. This CDR3 has 13 residues. CDR3 DNA sequence: TGCGCCAGCAGCCAGGGCAGCTCCTACGAGCAGTACTTC. Its translation is CASSQGSSYEQYF.

V is TRBV15 and J is TRBJ2-7; D is unclear. The CDR3 has 14 amino acids. Trimming pared 1 base from V and 2 bases from J, leaving 9 bases between. Germline CDR1 LNHNV, CDR2 YYDKDF (reference sequence). CDR3 residues: CATSRGGDTYEQYF. CDR3 coding DNA: TGTGCCACCAGCAGAGGGGGTGATACCTACGAGCAGTACTTC.

V and J are TRBV5-1 and TRBJ2-5; TRBD1 is a possible D gene (5 bases). Germline CDR1 and CDR2: SGHRS and YFSETQ. CDR3 size: 14 residues. The ends were cut back, 0 bases at V and 0 bases at J, with 6 bases in the middle. This CDR3 reads CASSLEGYQETQYF. The CDR3 coding sequence is TGCGCCAGCAGCTTGGAGGGGTACCAAGAGACCCAGTACTTC.

This sequence joins TRBV11-2 and TRBJ2-7; D ambiguous. Germline CDR1 is SGHAT and CDR2 is FQNNGV. V was shortened by 0 bases and J by 6 bases, with 9 bases between the two germline ends. The CDR3 totals 13 residues. CDR3 residues: CASSLETSGEQYF. CDR3 nucleotides: TGTGCCAGCAGCTTAGAAACCTCGGGCGAGCAGTACTTC.

The V call is TRBV7-9, the J call TRBJ1-4; D remains ambiguous. The CDR3 has 14 residues. Germline CDR1 and CDR2: SEHNR and FQNEAQ (reference sequence). The germline V and J ends were trimmed by 7 bases and 4 bases, with 13 bases remaining between them. The DNA of the CDR3 is TGTGCCAGCACCAAAACCGGGGTTAATGAAAAACTGTTTTTT. The encoded protein is CASTKTGVNEKLFF.

CDR3 sequence: CASTQSLATSTDTQYF. The CDR3 region has the DNA TGTGCCAGCACCCAATCACTAGCGACTAGCACAGATACGCAGTATTTT. The V and J genes are TRBV5-6 and TRBJ2-3; the match to TRBD2 covers 7 bases. Per the germline V gene, CDR1 is SGHDT and CDR2 is YYEEEE. The V and J ends lost 6 bases and 0 bases, in that order; junction bases with no gene match: 10. The CDR3 is made up of 16 amino acids.

The rearrangement links TRBV28 to TRBJ2-7, with TRBD1 identical over 8 bases. This CDR3 is 19 amino acids long. Germline lookup yields CDR1 MDHEN and CDR2 SYDVKM. V dropped 4 bases and J dropped 2; count of bases not matched to a gene: 19. CDR3 nucleotides: TGTGCCAGCAGTTCCCGGATAGAAGCCGGGACAGGCAAACCCTACGAGCAGTACTTC. Its translation is CASSSRIEAGTGKPYEQYF.

V usage is TRBV4-3 and J usage is TRBJ2-3; 10 positions match TRBD2. Trimming removed 5 bases from V and 2 bases from J; junction bases left unmatched: 10. CDR1 LGHNA and CDR2 YSLEER come from the germline V gene. The CDR3 length is 17 residues. CDR3 sequence reads: CASSAWGGLADTDTQYF. CDR3 in DNA: TGCGCCAGCAGCGCTTGGGGAGGACTAGCGGACACAGATACGCAGTATTTT.

CDR3 protein: CASSPTDSYEAFF. The CDR3 DNA reads TGTGCCAGCTCACCAACGGACAGTTATGAAGCTTTCTTT. The J gene is TRBJ1-1, the V gene TRBV18, with D maybe TRBD1 (6 bases). CDR3 length: 13 residues. Germline CDR1 is KGHSH and CDR2 is LQKENI. V was clipped by 2 bases and J by 7 bases, with 11 bases between them.

The rearrangement links TRBV5-4 to TRBJ1-3; D is ambiguous. V gave up 3 bases and J gave up 4 bases, with 14 bases separating them. In germline, CDR1 is SGHNT, CDR2 YYREEE (reference sequence). This CDR3 comprises 15 residues. The CDR3 sequence is CASSSSFGVGNTIYF. Written as DNA, the CDR3 is TGTGCCAGCAGCTCTTCCTTTGGGGTCGGAAACACCATATATTTT.